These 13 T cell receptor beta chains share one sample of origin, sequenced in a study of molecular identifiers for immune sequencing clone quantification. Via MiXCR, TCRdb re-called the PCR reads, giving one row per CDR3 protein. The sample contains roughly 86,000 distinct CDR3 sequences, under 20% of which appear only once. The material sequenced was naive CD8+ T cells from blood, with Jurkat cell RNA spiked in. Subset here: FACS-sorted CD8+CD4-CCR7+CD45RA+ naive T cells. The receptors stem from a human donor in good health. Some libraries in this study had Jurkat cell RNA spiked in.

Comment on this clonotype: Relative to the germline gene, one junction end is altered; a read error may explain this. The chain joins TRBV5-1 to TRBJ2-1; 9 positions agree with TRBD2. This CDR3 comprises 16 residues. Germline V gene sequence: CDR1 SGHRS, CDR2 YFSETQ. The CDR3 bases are TGCGCCAGCAGCCGCGGGGGGGGCAGCTCCTACAATGGGCAGTTCTTC. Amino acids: CASSRGGGSSYNGQFF.

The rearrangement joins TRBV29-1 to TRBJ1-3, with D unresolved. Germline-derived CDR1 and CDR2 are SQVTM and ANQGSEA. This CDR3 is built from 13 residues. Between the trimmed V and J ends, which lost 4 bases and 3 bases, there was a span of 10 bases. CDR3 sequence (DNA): TGCAGCGTTGCTGGGTTATTTGGAAACACCATATATTTT. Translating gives CSVAGLFGNTIYF.

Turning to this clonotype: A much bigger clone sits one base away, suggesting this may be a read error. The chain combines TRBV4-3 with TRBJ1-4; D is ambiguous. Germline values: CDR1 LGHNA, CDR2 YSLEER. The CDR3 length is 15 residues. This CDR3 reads CASSRRRTSNGKLFF. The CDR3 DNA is TGCGCCAGCAGCCGCAGACGGACCAGCAATGGAAAACTGTTTTTT.

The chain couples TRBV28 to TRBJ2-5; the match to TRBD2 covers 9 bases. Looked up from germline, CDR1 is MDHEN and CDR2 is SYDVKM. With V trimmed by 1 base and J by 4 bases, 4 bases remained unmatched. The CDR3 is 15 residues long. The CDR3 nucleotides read TGTGCCAGCAGTTTATCAGGGACTAGCAGAGAGACCCAGTACTTC. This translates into CASSLSGTSRETQYF.

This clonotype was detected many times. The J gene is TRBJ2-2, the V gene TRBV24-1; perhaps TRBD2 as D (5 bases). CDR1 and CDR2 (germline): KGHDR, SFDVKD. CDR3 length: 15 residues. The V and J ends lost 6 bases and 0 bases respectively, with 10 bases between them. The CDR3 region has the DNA TGTGCCACCAGTAGCCGGGAAGCGAACACCGGGGAGCTGTTTTTT. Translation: CATSSREANTGELFF.

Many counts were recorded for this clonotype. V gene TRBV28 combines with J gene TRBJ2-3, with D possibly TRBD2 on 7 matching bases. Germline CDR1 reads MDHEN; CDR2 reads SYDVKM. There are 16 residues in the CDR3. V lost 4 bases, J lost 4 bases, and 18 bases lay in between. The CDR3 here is CASSWGGGLGADTQYF. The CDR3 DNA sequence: TGTGCCAGCAGTTGGGGAGGGGGATTGGGGGCAGATACGCAGTATTTT.

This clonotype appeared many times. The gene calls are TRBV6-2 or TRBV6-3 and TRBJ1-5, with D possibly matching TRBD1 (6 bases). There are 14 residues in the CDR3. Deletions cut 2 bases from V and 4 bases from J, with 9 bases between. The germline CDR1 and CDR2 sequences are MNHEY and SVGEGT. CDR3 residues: CASSYGTRNQPQHF. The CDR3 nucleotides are TGTGCCAGCAGTTACGGGACAAGGAATCAGCCCCAGCATTTT.

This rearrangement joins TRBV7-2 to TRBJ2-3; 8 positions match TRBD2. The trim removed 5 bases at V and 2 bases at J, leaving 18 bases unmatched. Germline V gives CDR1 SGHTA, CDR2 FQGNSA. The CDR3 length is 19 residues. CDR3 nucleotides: TGTGCCAGCAGCCACCCCTCCGAAGCGGGAGACGATCTCACAGATACGCAGTATTTT. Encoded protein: CASSHPSEAGDDLTDTQYF.

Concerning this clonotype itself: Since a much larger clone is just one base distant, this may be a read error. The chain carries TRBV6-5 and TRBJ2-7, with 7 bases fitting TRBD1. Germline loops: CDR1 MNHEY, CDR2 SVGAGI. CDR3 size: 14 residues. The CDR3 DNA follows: TGTGCCAGCAGTTACGGGACAGACAACTACAAGCAGTACTTC. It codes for CASSYGTDNYKQYF.

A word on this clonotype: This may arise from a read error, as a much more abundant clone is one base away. CDR3 DNA: TGTGCCAGCGGCTTAGGGTCTAGCGGGAGTCATGAGCAGTTCTTC. This gives the protein CASGLGSSGSHEQFF. The chain combines TRBV7-3 with TRBJ2-1; 10 bases line up with TRBD2. The CDR3 is 15 amino acids. CDR1 is SGHTA and CDR2 is FQGTGA in the germline V gene.

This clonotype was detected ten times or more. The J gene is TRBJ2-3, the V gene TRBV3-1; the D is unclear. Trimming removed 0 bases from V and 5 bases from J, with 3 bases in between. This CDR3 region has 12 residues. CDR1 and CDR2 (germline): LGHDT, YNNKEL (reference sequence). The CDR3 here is CASSQDLDTQYF. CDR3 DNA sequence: TGTGCCAGCAGCCAAGATCTAGATACGCAGTATTTT.

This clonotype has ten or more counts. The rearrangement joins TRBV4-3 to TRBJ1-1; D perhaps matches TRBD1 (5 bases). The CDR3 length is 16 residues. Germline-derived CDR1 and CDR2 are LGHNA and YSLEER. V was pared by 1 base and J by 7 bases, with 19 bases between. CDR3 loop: CASSQGMRRGYDEAFF. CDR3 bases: TGCGCCAGCAGCCAAGGCATGCGGCGGGGGTATGATGAAGCTTTCTTT.

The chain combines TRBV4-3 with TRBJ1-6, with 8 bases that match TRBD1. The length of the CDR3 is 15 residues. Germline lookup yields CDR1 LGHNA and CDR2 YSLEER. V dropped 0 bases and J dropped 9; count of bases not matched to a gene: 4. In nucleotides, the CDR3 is TGCGCCAGCAGCCAAGATTGGACAGGGTCTTCACCCCTCCACTTT. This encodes CASSQDWTGSSPLHF.